This T cell receptor beta chain was profiled in a study of blood T cell repertoires in COVID-19. As for the study in general: Samples representing acute and convalescent COVID-19 were sourced from the United States, Italy and Spain.

This CDR3 has 15 residues. Germline CDR1 and CDR2: SEHNR and FQNEAQ (reference sequence). V shed 1 base and J shed 1 base, with 10 bases lying between them. Some clones are missing from TCRdb's copy, which holds only in-frame ones; the method was immunoSEQ multiplex PCR. The sample contains approximately 46,000 clones, around 90% of which appear only once. This TCR derives from a man between 65 and 80 years old with active COVID-19. Specimen: peripheral blood. The chain couples TRBV7-9 to TRBJ1-1, with D unresolved. As DNA, the CDR3 is TGTGCCAGCAGCTTAGTCCCACTCCAGAACACTGAAGCTTTCTTT. This gives the protein CASSLVPLQNTEAFF.